This TCR beta chain originates from a study of neurological immune-mediated disorders (dated by TCRdb to between 2018 and 2021). In the study overall: Using UMI-based sequencing, the study compared peripheral blood TCR-beta repertoires from patients with HTLV-I-associated myelopathy (HAM/TSP), patients with multiple sclerosis, and healthy controls. Alongside PBMC samples, the set of about 100 TCR-beta libraries contained longitudinal samples, technical triplicates, and paired CD4+ and CD8+ T-cell subsets that had been sorted. Of the 68 subjects in the cohort, some 15 were HAM/TSP patients, around 34 were multiple sclerosis patients, and about 20 were healthy controls. Summary of the overall study and its limitations: TCR clonal expansion was highest in HAM/TSP patients and lowest in MS patients, with MS patients falling below even healthy controls. No identical CDR3 amino acid sequences were found to be shared among expanded clones across subjects, suggesting that TCR-beta repertoires were private in all groups.

The CDR3, cysteine through phenylalanine, is 13 amino acids long. Only CDR3 DNA remains: 39 bases, in frame from the first base. CDR1 and CDR2 (DFQATT, SNEGSKA) derive from the germline V gene (reference sequence). The junction shows trimming of 6 bases on V and 5 bases on J, plus 14 bases between the germline ends. For unsorted PBMC libraries, 2 million PBMCs were used after storage in RNAlater at -80 degrees C until RNA extraction. PBMCs were separated from peripheral blood using Ficoll-Hypaque density gradient centrifugation and then cryopreserved in liquid nitrogen. cDNA synthesis used template-switch 5'RACE with a primer carrying a 10-nucleotide random unique molecular identifier tagging each TCR transcript. Every sequencing run covered 15-18 subjects and yielded more than 160 million TCR-beta sequences. The RNeasy kit was used for extraction of total RNA. TCR-beta VDJ regions were amplified with primers for the TCR constant region and the 5'RACE anchor, using the KAPA Real-time Library Amplification kit. Sample indexes and Illumina adaptors were added in a first PCR, after which library yield was increased in a second PCR. After Ampure bead purification, the roughly 650 bp TCR product was size-selected on a 2% E-gel SizeSelection system. Before pooling, libraries had their quality checked on a Bioanalyzer, their concentration measured with Qubit, and their quantity determined with the Kapa Library Quantification kit. Paired-end 2 x 150 bp sequencing of the libraries was performed on an Illumina HiSeq 2500. To increase sequence diversity, about 25-31% phiX was spiked into each library pool. The paper's data handling went like this. The UMI-based MiGEC pipeline processed quality-filtered reads and removed over 80% of raw TCR sequences during error correction. IMGT germline references were used for alignment of VDJ genes, and clonotypes were defined by a unique CDR3 amino acid sequence together with V-J genes. Clonal expansion, Shannon diversity and CDR3 relatedness (CalcPairwiseDistances, ClusterSamples) were evaluated with VDJtools, and phylogenetic trees were built with CLCbio workbench. A clone was classed as expanded if it had 8 or more unique UMIs, a cutoff based on coefficient-of-variation modelling across technical triplicates. In TCRdb, the public reads were trimmed at Q25 with fastp and aligned with MiXCR, with productive beta chains retained. CDR3 protein sequences are deduplicated, and each keeps its most common genes and DNA. The V and J calls reflect TCRdb's pipeline rather than the authors' work. The table for this sample lists about 50,000 distinct CDR3 sequences; 10% to 13% of them were counted only once. About 5.7% of the sample lies in the top ten.

This clonotype was counted many times. What this receptor recognizes is not known. No base quality information exists; no much larger clone differs at one position. This sequence uses TRBV20-1 and TRBJ2-1, with the D segment identity uncertain. This TCR was sampled from a man aged 65-85 years with HTLV-1-associated myelopathy (HAM/TSP). Sequenced sample: PBMCs. The DNA sequence is TGCAGTGCCAAGTTGTGGGGTAACAATGAGCAGTTCTTC. This encodes CSAKLWGNNEQFF.